What follows are 8 T cell receptor beta chains derived from one specimen sequenced in a study of blood T cell repertoires in COVID-19. Using immunoSEQ multiplex PCR, the repertoire was profiled, and TCRdb retains in-frame clones only, with some absent. Among some 250,000 clones, over 85% were seen once, and the ten largest hold 3.5% to 4%. Sequencing used PBMCs or T cells enriched from blood (not recorded which). These receptors were collected from a woman in her thirties with acute COVID-19.

This chain uses TRBV4-2 with TRBJ2-4, with D possibly TRBD2 on 5 matching bases. Germline CDR1 is LGHNA and CDR2 is YNFKEQ. Trimming removed 0 bases at V and 16 bases at J, with 22 bases between. The CDR3 consists of 15 residues. For the CDR3, the DNA is TGTGCCAGCAGCCAAGAACGAGGAGGAATCCCCTATACCTACTTC. This codes for CASSQERGGIPYTYF.

This clone was counted a single time. This chain connects TRBV6-5 to TRBJ1-2, with 12 bases fitting TRBD1. Germline CDR1 reads MNHEY; CDR2 reads SVGAGI. V dropped 3 bases and J dropped 4; count of bases not matched to a gene: 6. The CDR3 runs 16 residues. The CDR3, as DNA: TGTGCCAGCAGTTATCCCTCGGGACAGGGGGCCTATGGCTACACCTTC. Translated, it gives CASSYPSGQGAYGYTF.

The chain is built from TRBV5-1 and TRBJ2-2; TRBD1 matches at 9 bases. The length of the CDR3 is 19 residues. The J segment lost 4 bases and the V segment lost 0 bases, leaving 13 bases of the junction unmatched. Germline V gene data show CDR1 as SGHRS and CDR2 as YFSETQ. The CDR3 nucleotides are TGCGCCAGCAGCTTGGATTCCCACAGGGGGCAGAGGGGCACCGGGGAGCTGTTTTTT. This translates into CASSLDSHRGQRGTGELFF.

The chain carries TRBV3-1 (or the pseudogene TRBV3-2) and TRBJ2-1; no clear D gene. CDR3 length equals 11 residues. V was trimmed by 3 bases and J by 9 bases, leaving 6 bases between them. In germline, CDR1 is LGHDT, CDR2 YNNKEL (reference sequence). Here the CDR3 DNA reads TGTGCCAGCAGCCAGGGCAGTGAGCAGTTCTTC. It specifies CASSQGSEQFF.

V usage is TRBV4-1 and J usage is TRBJ2-1; 9 positions agree with TRBD2. V lost 0 bases, J lost 4 bases, and 4 bases stayed unmatched. Germline V lookup: CDR1 MGHRA, CDR2 YSYEKL. The CDR3 is 16 amino acids. In DNA, the CDR3 is TGCGCCAGCAGCCAAGATAGGAGCGGGGGGTACAATGAGCAGTTCTTC. The encoded protein is CASSQDRSGGYNEQFF.

This clone is a singleton in its sample. This rearrangement joins TRBV5-6 to TRBJ1-5; D possibly corresponds to TRBD1 (5 bases). The CDR3 has 14 amino acids. The V and J ends lost 3 bases and 8 bases respectively, with 15 bases between them. Germline V gene sequence: CDR1 SGHDT, CDR2 YYEEEE. CDR3 sequence reads: CASSSGGGRKPQHF. The CDR3 DNA reads TGTGCCAGCAGCTCTGGTGGGGGGAGGAAGCCCCAGCATTTT.

The chain has TRBV7-9 and TRBJ2-5; 8 bases line up with TRBD1. Germline CDR1 SEHNR, CDR2 FQNEAQ (reference sequence). The V and J ends lost 5 bases and 2 bases, in that order; junction bases with no gene match: 4. This CDR3 contains 14 residues. Here the CDR3 DNA reads TGTGCCAGCAGCCCTTGGGACAGGCAAGAGACCCAGTACTTC. Translation: CASSPWDRQETQYF.

V gene TRBV23-1 combines with J gene TRBJ2-6, with D possibly being TRBD1 (5 bases). TRBV23-1 has ORF status, its function being uncertain. The CDR3 contains 18 residues. The V and J ends lost 6 bases and 8 bases respectively, with 26 bases between them. Here the CDR3 reads CASRATVHRPDLTNVLTF. In DNA form, the CDR3 reads TGCGCCAGCAGGGCGACAGTCCATAGACCAGACCTTACCAACGTCCTGACTTTC.